This entry lists 9 T cell receptor beta chains sequenced from one sample in a study of T cells in Graves' hyperthyroidism and ophthalmopathy. Amplification targeted TCR beta CDR3 regions from RNA transcripts. The TCR CDR3 first-round RT-PCR relied on the HTBI primer set. TCRdb redid the calling of the multiplex PCR reads with MiXCR, one entry per CDR3 protein. The table shows 450,000 to 600,000 distinct CDR3 sequences, with roughly 21% occurring only once. The sequencing sample was made of blood. The receptors originated from a man aged 35-49 years with Graves' ophthalmopathy.

V is TRBV6-1 and J is TRBJ1-5, with D possibly TRBD1 on 6 matching bases. This CDR3 is 20 amino acids long. Looked up from germline, CDR1 is MNHNS and CDR2 is SASEGT. V was trimmed by 2 bases and J by 2 bases, leaving 25 bases between them. The CDR3 nucleotides read TGTGCCAGCAGTGAACGGAAAAGCAGGGGCAGATACTTTGGCAATCAGCCCCAGCATTTT. Amino acid sequence: CASSERKSRGRYFGNQPQHF.

The CDR3 nucleotides are TGTGCCAGCTCACCAAATAGAGCCGTCTCCTACGAGCAGTACTTC. It yields the protein CASSPNRAVSYEQYF. The chain carries TRBV18 and TRBJ2-7, with D unclear. Between the trimmed V and J ends, which lost 2 bases and 0 bases, there was a span of 11 bases. CDR3 length: 15 amino acids. Germline assignment: CDR1 KGHSH and CDR2 LQKENI.

The gene calls are TRBV28 and TRBJ2-2; possibly TRBD1 for D (7 bases). This CDR3 is 16 amino acids long. V dropped 5 bases and J dropped 3 bases, with 16 bases sitting between them. Looked up from germline, CDR1 is MDHEN and CDR2 is SYDVKM. The CDR3, as DNA: TGTGCCAGCAGTCCCAGGGGGGCGGGATACACCGGGGAGCTGTTTTTT. This gives the protein CASSPRGAGYTGELFF.

This clonotype showed up many times. V is TRBV10-3 and J is TRBJ2-7; 13 bases are a match to TRBD2. Trimming at V came to 6 bases and at J to 6 bases, leaving 8 bases not matched to a gene. This CDR3 contains 15 residues. Germline-derived CDR1 and CDR2 are ENHRY and SYGVKD. CDR3 nucleotides: TGTGCCATCAGGAGGACTAGCGGGGGAAGCGGCGAGCAGTACTTC. As protein: CAIRRTSGGSGEQYF.

Many counts were recorded for this clonotype. V and J are TRBV13 and TRBJ2-7, with a tentative D call TRBD1 (6 bases). V shed 5 bases and J shed 5 bases, with 16 bases lying between them. Germline CDR1 PRHDT, CDR2 FYEKMQ (reference sequence). There are 14 residues in the CDR3. CDR3 sequence (DNA): TGTGCCAGCAGCGCACAGGGTCGAATCCACGAGCAGTACTTC. Its translation: CASSAQGRIHEQYF. The full variable domain, rest sourced from reference TRBV13 and TRBJ2-7, is AAGVIQSPRHLIKEKRETATLKCYPIPRHDTVYWYQQGPGQDPQFLISFYEKMQSDKGSIPDRFSAQQFSDYHSELNMSSLELGDSALYFCASSAQGRIHEQYFGPGTRLTVT.

Regarding this clonotype: Just one base apart from a much larger clone, this may be a read error. This chain links TRBV3-1 with TRBJ2-3; 7 positions match TRBD2. The CDR3 covers 14 residues. CDR1 is LGHDT, CDR2 YNNKEL, per germline (reference sequence). Germline trimming cut 2 bases from V and 5 bases from J; bases unmatched to any gene: 4. CDR3 sequence: CASSQRGVIDTQYF. The DNA of the CDR3 is TGTGCCAGCAGCCAACGGGGGGTGATAGATACGCAGTATTTT.

This clonotype appeared many times. V is TRBV12-3 or TRBV12-4 and J is TRBJ2-7; D is ambiguous. Trimming left V 5 bases short and J 4 bases short, with 3 bases between. This CDR3 spans 10 amino acids. The CDR3: CASSQYEQYF. The DNA of the CDR3 is TGTGCCAGCAGTCAATACGAGCAGTACTTC.

At least ten counts were recorded for this clonotype. Compared with germline, one end of the junction differs, possibly owing to a read error. The chain links TRBV5-1 to TRBJ1-1; D perhaps matches TRBD1 (6 bases). Germline CDR1 SGHRS, CDR2 YFSETQ. The CDR3 runs 13 residues. In nucleotides, the CDR3 is TGTGCCAGCAGCTTAGGGGGGAACACTGAAGCTTTCTTT. It is translated as CASSLGGNTEAFF.

Many counts were recorded for this clonotype. The chain links TRBV5-1 to TRBJ2-5; weak D call: TRBD2 (6 bases). CDR3 length: 13 residues. V lost 4 bases, J lost 3 bases, and 10 bases lay in between. The V gene's germline CDR1 is SGHRS and CDR2 YFSETQ. CDR3 in amino acids: CASSRRGEETQYF. In nucleotides, the CDR3 is TGCGCCAGCAGCCGGCGGGGAGAAGAGACCCAGTACTTC.